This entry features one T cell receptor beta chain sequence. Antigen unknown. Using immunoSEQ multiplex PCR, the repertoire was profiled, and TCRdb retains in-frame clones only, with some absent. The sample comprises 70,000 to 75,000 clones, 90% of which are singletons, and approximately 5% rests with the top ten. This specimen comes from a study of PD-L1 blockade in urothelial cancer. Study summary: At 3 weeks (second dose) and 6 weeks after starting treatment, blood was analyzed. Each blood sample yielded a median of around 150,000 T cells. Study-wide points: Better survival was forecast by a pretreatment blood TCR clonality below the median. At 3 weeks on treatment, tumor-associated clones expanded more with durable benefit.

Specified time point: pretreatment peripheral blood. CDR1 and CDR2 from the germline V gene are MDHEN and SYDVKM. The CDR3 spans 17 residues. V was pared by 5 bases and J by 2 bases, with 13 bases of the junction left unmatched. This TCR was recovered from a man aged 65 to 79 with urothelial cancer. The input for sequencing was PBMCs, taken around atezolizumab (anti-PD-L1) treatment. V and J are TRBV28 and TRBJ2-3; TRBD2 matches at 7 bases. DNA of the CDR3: TGTGCCAGCAGTATCCCCCTACGCGGGAGTCCCACAGATACGCAGTATTTT. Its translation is CASSIPLRGSPTDTQYF.